The next 22 T cell receptor beta chains were all read from a single sample in a study of CD8+ T cells in alopecia areata. The sequencing template was cDNA reverse transcribed from extracted RNA. Libraries were prepared by immunoSEQ multiplex PCR; TCRdb keeps only in-frame clonotypes and omits some of them. Of about 110,000 clones listed, roughly 64% were seen once; the top ten hold about 20%. What was sequenced was CD8+ T cells sorted from blood. These receptors were taken from a human donor in good health.

The genes are TRBV28 and TRBJ2-5; a possible D gene is TRBD1 (7 bases). Trimming cost V 11 bases and J 7 bases, with 23 bases left between them. The CDR3 has 14 amino acids. CDR1 MDHEN and CDR2 SYDVKM come from the germline V gene. The CDR3 nucleotides read TGTGCCGGCGGGACAGATAGGGAAATAGGGACCCAGTACTTC. Its translation: CAGGTDREIGTQYF.

This clone came up a few times. The chain has TRBV5-4 and TRBJ2-3, with D possibly TRBD2 on 5 matching bases. Trimming removed 4 bases at V and 2 bases at J, with 14 bases between. CDR3 size: 15 residues. Germline V gene lookup returns CDR1 SGHNT and CDR2 YYREEE (reference sequence). CDR3 bases: TGTGCCAGCAGCCCAGTACTAGGTTACACAGATACGCAGTATTTT. This translates into CASSPVLGYTDTQYF.

The chain combines TRBV27 with TRBJ2-7; maybe TRBD2 (5 bases). CDR1 is MNHEY, CDR2 SMNVEV, per germline (reference sequence). The V end was cut by 3 bases, the J end by 5 bases, with 11 bases between. This CDR3 is 13 amino acids long. The CDR3 loop is CASSFPGGHEQYF. CDR3 nucleotides: TGTGCCAGCAGTTTCCCAGGAGGCCACGAGCAGTACTTC.

V is TRBV7-9 and J is TRBJ1-1, with TRBD1 matching over 10 bases. Germline loops: CDR1 SEHNR, CDR2 FQNEAQ (reference sequence). The V gene end was trimmed by 4 bases and the J gene end by 7 bases; junction bases not matched to a gene: 12. This CDR3 has 16 residues. The DNA for the CDR3 is TGTGCCAGCAGCTCTCTATCCGGGACAGGGGTGGATGAAGCTTTCTTT. This sequence encodes CASSSLSGTGVDEAFF.

The sample holds a few counts of this clone. V is TRBV7-9 and J is TRBJ2-1, with D uncertain. This CDR3 region has 16 residues. V lost 1 base, J lost 3 bases, and 13 bases lay in between. Germline-derived CDR1 and CDR2 are SEHNR and FQNEAQ (reference sequence). CDR3: CASSLVQPTIYNEQFF. The CDR3 region has the DNA TGTGCCAGCAGCTTAGTACAGCCAACCATCTACAATGAGCAGTTCTTC.

The chain joins TRBV27 to TRBJ2-1; 7 nucleotides agree with TRBD2. After removal of 1 base from V and 6 bases from J, the junction contained 3 bases not matched to a gene. From germline, CDR1 is MNHEY and CDR2 SMNVEV (reference sequence). The CDR3 runs 14 residues. DNA for the CDR3: TGTGCCAGCAGTTTATATGCTAGCGGCAATGAGCAGTTCTTC. This encodes CASSLYASGNEQFF.

This sequence joins TRBV5-6 and TRBJ2-3, with 9 bases matching TRBD1. V gave up 4 bases and J gave up 6 bases; unmatched junction bases: 12. Germline V lookup: CDR1 SGHDT, CDR2 YYEEEE. The CDR3 spans 16 residues. Written as DNA, the CDR3 is TGTGCCAGCAGCGCCCCGGGACAGGGCGTCTGGGATACGCAGTATTTT. It encodes CASSAPGQGVWDTQYF. The full variable domain, completed using reference TRBV5-6 and TRBJ2-3, is DAGVTQSPTHLIKTRGQQVTLRCSPKSGHDTVSWYQQALGQGPQFIFQYYEEEERQRGNFPDRFSGHQFPNYSSELNVNALLLGDSALYLCASSAPGQGVWDTQYFGPGTRLTVL.

The chain employs TRBV13 and TRBJ2-3; 13 bases agree with TRBD2. V trimming: 5 bases; J trimming: 0 bases; junction bases outside the gene matches: 5. The CDR3 contains 17 residues. Germline V CDR1 and CDR2: PRHDT, FYEKMQ (reference sequence). The CDR3, as DNA: TGTGCCAGCAGCCCCCGGACTAGCGGGAGCAGCACAGATACGCAGTATTTT. Translated, it gives CASSPRTSGSSTDTQYF.

This chain connects TRBV23-1 to TRBJ1-6; tentative D call: TRBD1 (6 bases). TRBV23-1 is an open reading frame whose function is uncertain. This CDR3 is built from 15 residues. V shed 6 bases and J shed 7 bases, with 16 bases lying between them. For the CDR3, the DNA is TGCGCCAGCAGCCAAGAATGGGACATCAATTCACCCCTCCACTTT. This gives the protein CASSQEWDINSPLHF.

The chain employs TRBV6-1 and TRBJ1-2; D is uncertain. The CDR3 has 12 amino acids. V lost 5 bases and J 3 bases, leaving 7 bases between the germline ends. The germline CDR1 and CDR2 sequences are MNHNS and SASEGT. CDR3 DNA: TGTGCCAGCAGTTCAATTTACTATGGCTACACCTTC. Translating it yields CASSSIYYGYTF.

This rearrangement joins TRBV18 to TRBJ2-1, with 8 bases lining up with TRBD2. The CDR3 is 17 amino acids. Unmatched junction bases numbered 11, after V lost 3 bases and J lost 4 bases. Looked up from germline, CDR1 is KGHSH and CDR2 is LQKENI. CDR3 residues: CASSPVRTGRGYNEQFF. The CDR3 nucleotides read TGTGCCAGCTCACCGGTGCGGACCGGGAGGGGATACAATGAGCAGTTCTTC.

The rearrangement links TRBV19 to TRBJ2-5; D is perhaps TRBD1 or TRBD2 (5 bases each). The germline gives CDR1 LNHDA, CDR2 SQIVND (reference sequence). V gave up 5 bases and J gave up 5 bases, with 21 bases separating them. This CDR3 has 16 residues. The CDR3 DNA follows: TGTGCCAGTAGTGTCGTCTCCCGGGACGGCCGGGAGACCCAGTACTTC. Protein product: CASSVVSRDGRETQYF.

CDR3 DNA: TGCGCCAGCAGCTCCTCGCGGGGCTATCCCTATGGCTACACCTTC. Translating it yields CASSSSRGYPYGYTF. The chain recombines TRBV5-1 with TRBJ1-2, with TRBD1 as a possible D gene (5 bases). The CDR3 length is 15 residues. The germline CDR1 and CDR2 sequences are SGHRS and YFSETQ. V was cut by 3 bases and J by 4 bases, with 16 bases left in between.

The rearrangement links TRBV25-1 to TRBJ1-2; D may be TRBD1 (6 bases). V shed 4 bases and J shed 8 bases, with 14 bases lying between them. CDR3 length equals 13 residues. Per the germline V gene, CDR1 is MGHDK and CDR2 is SYGVNS. The CDR3 DNA reads as TGTGCCAGCAGTGGACCAACAGGGTTAGGCTACACCTTC. Translating it yields CASSGPTGLGYTF.

The chain uses TRBV9 and TRBJ1-2; TRBD1 is a possible D gene (5 bases). CDR1 SGDLS and CDR2 YYNGEE come from the germline V gene. The CDR3 loop spans 14 amino acids. Trimming took 5 bases from V and 8 from J, leaving 19 bases between them. Here the CDR3 DNA reads TGTGCCAGCAGTGCATTCAGGGTTCCTCGGGGCTACACCTTC. Translated, it gives CASSAFRVPRGYTF.

This clone came up a few times. This rearrangement joins TRBV13 to TRBJ2-7; tentatively, D is TRBD1 (5 bases). V was clipped by 5 bases and J by 6 bases, with 11 bases between them. Germline V gives CDR1 PRHDT, CDR2 FYEKMQ (reference sequence). The CDR3 runs 12 residues. CDR3 nucleotide sequence: TGTGCCAGCAGCCTTACAGGCTTCGAGCAGTACTTC. As protein: CASSLTGFEQYF.

The rearrangement uses TRBV5-6 and TRBJ2-7, with TRBD1 matching 8 bases. V lost 4 bases to trimming and J lost 6 bases; unmatched junction nucleotides: 3. This CDR3 has 12 residues. From germline, CDR1 is SGHDT and CDR2 YYEEEE. The CDR3 DNA reads TGTGCCAGCAGCCAGGGGGCGAGCGAGCAGTACTTC. This encodes CASSQGASEQYF.

The chain links TRBV10-3 to TRBJ1-1; D might be TRBD1 (6 bases). V lost 2 bases to trimming and J lost 6 bases, with 7 bases between them. CDR3 length: 12 residues. CDR1 and CDR2 (germline): ENHRY, SYGVKD. The DNA for the CDR3 is TGTGCCATCAGTGAGAAGGGGGCTGAAGCTTTCTTT. This encodes CAISEKGAEAFF.

Comments on this clone: At one end the junction does not follow the germline gene, possibly because of a read error. The chain employs TRBV7-7 and TRBJ2-2, with 7 positions matching TRBD1. The germline V gene has CDR1 SSHAT and CDR2 FNYEAQ (reference sequence). The CDR3 contains 17 residues. The CDR3 DNA follows: TGTGCTAGCAGCCCGCAGACAGGGACCTTGAACACCGGGGAGCTGTTTTTT. Residues: CASSPQTGTLNTGELFF.

The chain links TRBV5-5 to TRBJ1-2; 12 bases line up with TRBD1. There are 18 residues in the CDR3. V shed 3 bases, J shed 9 bases, and the junction held 18 bases outside the gene matches. In germline, CDR1 is SGHKS, CDR2 YYEKEE (reference sequence). The CDR3 is CASSSNTGTGGGDPRYTF. For the CDR3, the DNA is TGTGCCAGCAGCTCAAACACCGGGACAGGGGGCGGGGATCCCCGCTACACCTTC.

This chain joins TRBV5-6 and TRBJ1-5, with TRBD1 as a possible D gene (5 bases). The CDR3 totals 14 residues. From germline, CDR1 is SGHDT and CDR2 YYEEEE. Trimming took off 2 bases at V and 3 bases at J, with 9 bases between the two ends. The DNA of the CDR3 is TGTGCCAGCAGCTTCGGGACCACCAATCAGCCCCAGCATTTT. This codes for CASSFGTTNQPQHF.

This clone was observed a handful of times. The chain recombines TRBV7-6 with TRBJ2-5, with D possibly being TRBD2 (6 bases). The CDR3 runs 17 residues. Germline CDR1 and CDR2: SGHVS and FNYEAQ. Trimming stripped 5 bases from V and 2 bases from J, with 21 bases between. CDR3 DNA: TGTGCCAGCAGCCACTCCATCTCGGCGGAGGGGCAAGAGACCCAGTACTTC. This gives the protein CASSHSISAEGQETQYF. Together with reference TRBV7-6 and TRBJ2-5, the CDR3 gives the full variable domain: GAGVSQSPRYKVTKRGQDVALRCDPISGHVSLYWYRQALGQGPEFLTYFNYEAQQDKSGLPNDRFSAERPEGSISTLTIQRTEQRDSAMYRCASSHSISAEGQETQYFGPGTRLLVL.